This T cell receptor beta chain was obtained from a study of molecular identifiers for immune sequencing clone quantification. The table lists this clonotype with many counts. The CDR3 is 16 residues long. Germline V gives CDR1 SEHNR, CDR2 FQNEAQ (reference sequence). Trimming at V came to 5 bases and at J to 2 bases, leaving 12 bases not matched to a gene. With listed TCR primers and previously described methods, bulk TCR libraries were prepared. TCRdb passed the PCR reads through MiXCR, listing each CDR3 protein once. The profile covers fewer than 350,000 distinct CDR3 sequences, with roughly 24% appearing a single time and about 0.71% taken by the ten largest.

This chain links TRBV7-9 with TRBJ2-7; 7 nucleotides line up with TRBD1. Sequencing was performed on naive CD8+ T cells from blood, with Jurkat cell RNA spiked in. Subset specified: FACS-sorted CD8+CD4-CCR7+CD45RA+ naive T cells. The sequence was collected from a human donor in good health. Some libraries in this study had Jurkat cell RNA spiked in. As DNA, the CDR3 is TGTGCCAGCAGCCCGGCCGGTGTGGACAGGACCTACGAGCAGTACTTC. Translated: CASSPAGVDRTYEQYF. The full variable domain, completed using reference TRBV7-9 and TRBJ2-7, is DTGVSQNPRHKITKRGQNVTFRCDPISEHNRLYWYRQTLGQGPEFLTYFQNEAQLEKSRLLSDRFSAERPKGSFSTLEIQRTEQGDSAMYLCASSPAGVDRTYEQYFGPGTRLTVT.